The rows below give T cell receptor beta chains drawn from one sample of a study of shared clonotypes between healthy human individuals. Some clones are missing from TCRdb's copy, which holds only in-frame ones; the method was immunoSEQ multiplex PCR. Of around 2.1 million clones listed, almost 96% are singletons. The sample comprised naive CD4+ T cells sorted from blood. The receptors come from a man aged 18 to 30 in good health. CDR3s leave out the opening cysteine and the closing phenylalanine or tryptophan.

v_call cdr3_aa
TRBV18 ASSLRQGDTGELF
TRBV5-5 ASSPRAGRRWEFNEQF
TRBV10-2 ASSGQWDLVNEQF
TRBV7-9 ASSGLRETQY
TRBV11-3 ASSPNPLLDGELF
TRBV18 ASSQGGKTYEQY
TRBV19 ASSILGLAGQETQY
TRBV5-4 ASSLGTSGSSEQF
TRBV6-5 ASSYSYRGPYEQY
TRBV5-6 ASIAWGRAYNEQF
TRBV18 ASSPSAANYNEQF